This T cell receptor beta chain was profiled in a study of blood T cell repertoires in COVID-19. The J segment lost 8 bases and the V segment lost 3 bases, leaving 12 bases of the junction unmatched. The CDR3 has 16 amino acids. Germline lookup yields CDR1 SEHNR and CDR2 FQNEAQ (reference sequence). The protocol was immunoSEQ multiplex PCR, while the TCRdb copy is restricted to in-frame clones and leaves out a portion. In the table there are over 200,000 clones, about nine tenths of which are singletons. Residents of about two dozen US areas, aged about 18 to 95 years, made up the participants. The chain carries TRBV7-9 and TRBJ2-1; the match to TRBD2 covers 8 bases. The TCR originated in a man aged 18 to 30 with acute COVID-19. The source material was PBMCs or T cells enriched from blood (not recorded which). The CDR3 sequence: CASSFLPGLGRDEQFF. CDR3 bases: TGTGCCAGCAGCTTTCTGCCGGGACTAGGTAGGGATGAGCAGTTCTTC.